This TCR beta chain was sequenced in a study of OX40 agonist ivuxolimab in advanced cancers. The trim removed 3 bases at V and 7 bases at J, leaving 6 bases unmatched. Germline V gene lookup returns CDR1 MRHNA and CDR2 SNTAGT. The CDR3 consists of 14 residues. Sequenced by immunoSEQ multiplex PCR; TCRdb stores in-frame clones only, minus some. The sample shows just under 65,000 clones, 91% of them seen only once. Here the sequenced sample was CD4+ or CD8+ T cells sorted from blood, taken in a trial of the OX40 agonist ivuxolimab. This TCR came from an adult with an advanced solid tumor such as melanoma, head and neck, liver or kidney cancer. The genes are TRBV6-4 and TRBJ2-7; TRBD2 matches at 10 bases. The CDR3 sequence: CASSELAGVGEQYF. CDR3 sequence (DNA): TGTGCCAGCAGTGAGCTAGCGGGAGTTGGAGAGCAGTACTTC.